One and the same sample provided the 5 T cell receptor beta chains below, sequenced in a study of radiation and T cells in renal cell carcinoma (dated by TCRdb to the early 2020s). In light of the paper, this sample's time point label describes: blood 4 weeks post-SBRT, at nephrectomy. The treatment or condition label, as the study defines it: 15 Gy SBRT to primary tumor, nephrectomy 4 weeks later. Preparation of the library involved the immunoSEQ multiplex PCR assay. TCRdb retrieved this table from immuneACCESS and kept in-frame rearrangements only. Not all clones are present; in checked studies, unresolved V genes account for under half, and no reason is known for the remainder. The sample table records about 62,000 clones; 60% to 85% of these occur just once. The ten top clones hold more than 6.5% of the sample. The specimen comprised blood, sampled from a patient whose treatment included radiotherapy and nephrectomy. These receptors were taken from a man aged 60 to 75 with renal cell carcinoma.

The chain carries TRBV6-6 and TRBJ2-7; D may be TRBD1 (6 bases). Germline CDR1 MNHNY, CDR2 SVGAGI (reference sequence). The CDR3 contains 15 residues. Trimming shortened V by 2 bases and J by 7 bases, and 18 bases separated the two germline ends. CDR3 sequence reads: CASSYKGESDREQYV. The CDR3 region has the DNA TGTGCCAGCAGTTACAAGGGGGAGTCGGATCGGGAGCAGTACGTC.

The chain employs TRBV15 and TRBJ1-5, with TRBD1 as a possible D gene (6 bases). CDR3 length: 15 residues. V was trimmed by 8 bases and J by 2 bases, leaving 16 bases between them. CDR1 and CDR2 from the germline V gene are LNHNV and YYDKDF (reference sequence). CDR3 sequence: CATGGQGAGNQPQHF. CDR3 nucleotide sequence: TGTGCCACCGGGGGCCAGGGAGCCGGCAATCAGCCCCAGCATTTT.

The genes are TRBV5-1 and TRBJ2-5; unclear D gene. From germline, CDR1 is SGHRS and CDR2 YFSETQ. V lost 4 bases and J 2 bases, leaving 12 bases between the germline ends. The length of the CDR3 is 14 residues. The CDR3, as DNA: TGCGCCAGCAGCGTACCTGGACCTCAAGAGACCCAGTACTTC. It encodes CASSVPGPQETQYF.

The V call is TRBV14, the J call TRBJ1-1; D remains ambiguous. The V and J ends lost 0 bases and 0 bases respectively, with 2 bases between them. CDR1 and CDR2 from the germline V gene are SGHDN and FVKESK. CDR3 size: 13 residues. The CDR3 DNA sequence: TGTGCCAGCAGCCAAGAGCTGAACACTGAAGCTTTCTTT. Translating gives CASSQELNTEAFF.

The rearrangement joins TRBV30 to TRBJ1-2; D not resolved. In germline, CDR1 is GTSNPN, CDR2 SVGIG (reference sequence). The CDR3 runs to 14 residues. Trimming left V 1 base short and J 6 bases short, with 15 bases between. CDR3 in amino acids: CAWSAYYGGNGYTF. The CDR3 DNA reads TGTGCCTGGAGTGCATATTACGGAGGGAATGGCTACACCTTC.